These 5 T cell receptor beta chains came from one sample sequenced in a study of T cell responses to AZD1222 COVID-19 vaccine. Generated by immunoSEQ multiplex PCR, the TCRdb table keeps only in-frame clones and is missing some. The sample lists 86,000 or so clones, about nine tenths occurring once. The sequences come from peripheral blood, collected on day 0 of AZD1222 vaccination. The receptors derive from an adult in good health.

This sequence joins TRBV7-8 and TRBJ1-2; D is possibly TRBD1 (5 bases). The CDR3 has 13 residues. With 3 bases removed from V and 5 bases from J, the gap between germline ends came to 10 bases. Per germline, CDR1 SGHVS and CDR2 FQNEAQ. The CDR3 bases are TGTGCCAGCAGCTTGGCAGGGAGGTATGGCTACACCTTC. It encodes CASSLAGRYGYTF.

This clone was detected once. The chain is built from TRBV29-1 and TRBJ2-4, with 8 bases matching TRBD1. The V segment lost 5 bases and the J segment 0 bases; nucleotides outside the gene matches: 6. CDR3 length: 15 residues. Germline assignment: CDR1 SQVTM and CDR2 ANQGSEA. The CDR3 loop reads CSVFTGGQAKNIQYF. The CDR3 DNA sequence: TGCAGCGTTTTTACAGGGGGACAAGCCAAAAACATTCAGTACTTC. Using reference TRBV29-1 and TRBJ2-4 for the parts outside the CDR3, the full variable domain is SAVISQKPSRDICQRGTSLTIQCQVDSQVTMMFWYRQQPGQSLTLIATANQGSEATYESGFVIDKFPISRPNLTFSTLTVSNMSPEDSSIYLCSVFTGGQAKNIQYFGAGTRLSVL.

The CDR3: CASSSGASGGNSPLHF. Here the CDR3 DNA reads TGTGCCAGCAGCTCCGGGGCCTCAGGGGGAAATTCACCCCTCCACTTT. V gene TRBV5-4 combines with J gene TRBJ1-6, with TRBD1 matching 7 bases. V lost 3 bases to trimming and J lost 7 bases; unmatched junction nucleotides: 10. From germline, CDR1 is SGHNT and CDR2 YYREEE (reference sequence). CDR3 length: 16 residues.

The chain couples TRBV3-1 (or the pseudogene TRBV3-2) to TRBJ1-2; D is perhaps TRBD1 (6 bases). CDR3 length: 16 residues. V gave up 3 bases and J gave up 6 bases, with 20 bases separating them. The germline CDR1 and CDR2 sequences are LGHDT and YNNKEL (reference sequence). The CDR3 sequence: CASSHLQQQGLNGYTF. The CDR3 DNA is TGTGCCAGCAGCCACCTACAGCAACAGGGATTAAATGGCTACACCTTC.

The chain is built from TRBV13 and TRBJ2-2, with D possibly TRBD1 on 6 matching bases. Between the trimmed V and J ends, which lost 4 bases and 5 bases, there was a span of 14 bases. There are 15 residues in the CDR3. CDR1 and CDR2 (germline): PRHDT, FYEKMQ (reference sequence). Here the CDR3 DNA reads TGTGCCAGCAGCTCCTACAGGGAGAGGACCGGGGAGCTGTTTTTT. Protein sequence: CASSSYRERTGELFF.